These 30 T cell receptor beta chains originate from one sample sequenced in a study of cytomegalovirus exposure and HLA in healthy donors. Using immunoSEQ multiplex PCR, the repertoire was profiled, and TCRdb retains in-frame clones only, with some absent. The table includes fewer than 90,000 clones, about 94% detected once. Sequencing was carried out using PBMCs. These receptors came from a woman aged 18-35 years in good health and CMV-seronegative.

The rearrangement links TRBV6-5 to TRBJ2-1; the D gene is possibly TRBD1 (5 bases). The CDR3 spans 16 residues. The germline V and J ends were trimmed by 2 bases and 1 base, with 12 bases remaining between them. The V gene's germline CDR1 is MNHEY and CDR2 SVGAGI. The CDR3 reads CASSYRAGSSYNEQFF. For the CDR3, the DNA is TGTGCCAGCAGTTACCGGGCAGGGTCTTCCTACAATGAGCAGTTCTTC.

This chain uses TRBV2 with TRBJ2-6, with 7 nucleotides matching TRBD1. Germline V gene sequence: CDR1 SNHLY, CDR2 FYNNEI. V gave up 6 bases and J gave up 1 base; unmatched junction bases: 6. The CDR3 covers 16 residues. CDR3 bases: TGTGCCAGCAGGGGAAACAGGGGTTCTGGGGCCAACGTCCTGACTTTC. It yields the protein CASRGNRGSGANVLTF. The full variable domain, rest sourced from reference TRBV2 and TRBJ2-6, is EPEVTQTPSHQVTQMGQEVILRCVPISNHLYFYWYRQILGQKVEFLVSFYNNEISEKSEIFDDQFSVERPDGSNFTLKIRSTKLEDSAMYFCASRGNRGSGANVLTFGAGSRLTVL.

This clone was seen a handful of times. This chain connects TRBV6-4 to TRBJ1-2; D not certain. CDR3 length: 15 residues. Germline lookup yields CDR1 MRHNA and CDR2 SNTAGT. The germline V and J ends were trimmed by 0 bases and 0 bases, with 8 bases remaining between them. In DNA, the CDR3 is TGTGCCAGCAGTGACTCCCCAGAATCTAACTATGGCTACACCTTC. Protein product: CASSDSPESNYGYTF.

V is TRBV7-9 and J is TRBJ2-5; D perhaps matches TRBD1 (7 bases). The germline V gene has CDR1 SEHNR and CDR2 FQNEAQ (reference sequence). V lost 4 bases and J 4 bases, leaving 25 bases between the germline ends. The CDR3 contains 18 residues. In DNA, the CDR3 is TGTGCCAGCAGCTATACAGGGGAGGTAGGCTCCCTTTTAGAGACCCAGTACTTC. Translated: CASSYTGEVGSLLETQYF.

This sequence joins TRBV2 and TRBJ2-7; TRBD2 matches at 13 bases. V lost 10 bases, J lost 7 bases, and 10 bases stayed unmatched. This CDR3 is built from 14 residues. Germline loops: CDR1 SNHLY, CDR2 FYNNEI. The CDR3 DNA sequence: TGTGCCACCTCTCGGACTAGCGGGAGCGGAGAGCAGTACTTC. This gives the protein CATSRTSGSGEQYF.

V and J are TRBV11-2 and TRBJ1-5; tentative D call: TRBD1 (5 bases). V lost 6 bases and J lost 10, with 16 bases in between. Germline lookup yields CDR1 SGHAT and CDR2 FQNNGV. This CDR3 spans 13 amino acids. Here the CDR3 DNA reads TGTGCCAGCAGTCAAGATCGTGGGGCTCCCCAGCATTTT. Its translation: CASSQDRGAPQHF.

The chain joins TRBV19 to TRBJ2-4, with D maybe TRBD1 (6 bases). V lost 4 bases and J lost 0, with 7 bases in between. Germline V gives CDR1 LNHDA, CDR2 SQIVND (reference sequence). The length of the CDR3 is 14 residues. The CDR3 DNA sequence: TGTGCCAGTAGTACAGGGGAAGCCAAAAACATTCAGTACTTC. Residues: CASSTGEAKNIQYF.

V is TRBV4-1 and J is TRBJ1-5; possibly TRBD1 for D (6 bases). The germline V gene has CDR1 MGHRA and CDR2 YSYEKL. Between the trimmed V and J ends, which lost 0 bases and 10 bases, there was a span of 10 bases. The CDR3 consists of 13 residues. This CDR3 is CASSQEGGGPQHF. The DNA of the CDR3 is TGCGCCAGCAGCCAAGAAGGGGGGGGCCCCCAGCATTTT.

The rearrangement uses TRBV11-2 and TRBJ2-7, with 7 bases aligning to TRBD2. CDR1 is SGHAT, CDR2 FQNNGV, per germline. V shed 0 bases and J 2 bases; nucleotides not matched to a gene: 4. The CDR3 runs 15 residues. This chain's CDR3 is CASSLEGGETYEQYF. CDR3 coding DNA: TGTGCCAGCAGCTTAGAGGGAGGGGAGACCTACGAGCAGTACTTC.

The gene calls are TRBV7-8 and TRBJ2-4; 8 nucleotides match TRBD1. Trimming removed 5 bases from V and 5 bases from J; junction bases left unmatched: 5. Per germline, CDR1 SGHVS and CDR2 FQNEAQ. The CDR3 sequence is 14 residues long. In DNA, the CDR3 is TGTGCCAGCAGCATGGGGACAGGTCAAAACATTCAGTACTTC. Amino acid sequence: CASSMGTGQNIQYF. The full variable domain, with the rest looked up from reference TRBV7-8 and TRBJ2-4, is GAGVSQSPRYKVAKRGQDVALRCDPISGHVSLFWYQQALGQGPEFLTYFQNEAQLDKSGLPSDRFFAERPEGSVSTLKIQRTQQEDSAVYLCASSMGTGQNIQYFGAGTRLSVL.

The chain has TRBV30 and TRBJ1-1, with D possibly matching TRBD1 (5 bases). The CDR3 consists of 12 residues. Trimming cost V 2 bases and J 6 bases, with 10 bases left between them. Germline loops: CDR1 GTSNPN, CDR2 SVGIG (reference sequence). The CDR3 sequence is CAWSSGASEAFF. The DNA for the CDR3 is TGTGCCTGGAGTAGTGGGGCCTCTGAAGCTTTCTTT.

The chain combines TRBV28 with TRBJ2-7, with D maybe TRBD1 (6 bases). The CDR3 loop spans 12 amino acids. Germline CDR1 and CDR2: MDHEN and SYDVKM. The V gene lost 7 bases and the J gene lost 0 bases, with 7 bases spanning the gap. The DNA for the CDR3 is TGTGCCAGCAACAGGGACTCCTACGAGCAGTACTTC. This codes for CASNRDSYEQYF.

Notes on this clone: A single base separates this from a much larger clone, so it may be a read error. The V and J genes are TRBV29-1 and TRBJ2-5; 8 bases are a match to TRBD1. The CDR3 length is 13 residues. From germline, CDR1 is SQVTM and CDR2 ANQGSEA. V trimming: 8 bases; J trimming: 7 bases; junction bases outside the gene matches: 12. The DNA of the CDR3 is TGCAGCTTAATGACAGGGGATGTTGGGACCCAGTACTTC. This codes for CSLMTGDVGTQYF.

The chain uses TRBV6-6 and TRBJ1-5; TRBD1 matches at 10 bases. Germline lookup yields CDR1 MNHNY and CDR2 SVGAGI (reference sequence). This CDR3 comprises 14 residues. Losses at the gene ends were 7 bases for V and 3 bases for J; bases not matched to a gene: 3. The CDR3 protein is CASMGQGLNQPQHF. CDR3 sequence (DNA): TGTGCCAGCATGGGACAGGGGCTCAATCAGCCCCAGCATTTT.

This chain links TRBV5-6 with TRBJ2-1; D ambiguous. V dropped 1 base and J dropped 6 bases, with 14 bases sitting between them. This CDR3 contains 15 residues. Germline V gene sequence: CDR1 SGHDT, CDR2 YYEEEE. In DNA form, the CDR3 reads TGTGCCAGCAGCTTGCTAAAGGCCCCAGGCAATGAGCAGTTCTTC. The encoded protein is CASSLLKAPGNEQFF.

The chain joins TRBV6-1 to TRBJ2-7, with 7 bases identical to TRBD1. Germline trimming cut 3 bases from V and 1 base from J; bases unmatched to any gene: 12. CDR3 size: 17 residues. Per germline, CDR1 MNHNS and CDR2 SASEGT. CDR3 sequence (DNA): TGTGCCAGCAGTGAGTTTTTATGGCCAGGGGGTTCCTACGAGCAGTACTTC. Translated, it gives CASSEFLWPGGSYEQYF.

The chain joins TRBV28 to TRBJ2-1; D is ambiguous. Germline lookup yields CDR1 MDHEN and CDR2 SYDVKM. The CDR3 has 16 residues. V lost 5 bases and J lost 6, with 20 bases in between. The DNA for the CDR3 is TGTGCCAGCAGTCCACCTCTAGTGGCATCTCCCAATGAGCAGTTCTTC. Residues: CASSPPLVASPNEQFF. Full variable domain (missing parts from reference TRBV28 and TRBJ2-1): DVKVTQSSRYLVKRTGEKVFLECVQDMDHENMFWYRQDPGLGLRLIYFSYDVKMKEKGDIPEGYSVSREKKERFSLILESASTNQTSMYLCASSPPLVASPNEQFFGPGTRLTVL.

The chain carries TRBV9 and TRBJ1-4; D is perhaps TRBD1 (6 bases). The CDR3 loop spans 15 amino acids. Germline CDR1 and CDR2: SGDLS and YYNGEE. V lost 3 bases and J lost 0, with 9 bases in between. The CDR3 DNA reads TGTGCCAGCAGCGCAACAGGGACAACTAATGAAAAACTGTTTTTT. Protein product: CASSATGTTNEKLFF.

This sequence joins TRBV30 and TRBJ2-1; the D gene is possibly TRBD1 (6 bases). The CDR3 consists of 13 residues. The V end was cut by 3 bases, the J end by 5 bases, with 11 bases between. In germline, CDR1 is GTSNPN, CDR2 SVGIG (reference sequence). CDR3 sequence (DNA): TGTGCCTGGAGCGGGACAAGAAACAATGAGCAGTTCTTC. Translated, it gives CAWSGTRNNEQFF.

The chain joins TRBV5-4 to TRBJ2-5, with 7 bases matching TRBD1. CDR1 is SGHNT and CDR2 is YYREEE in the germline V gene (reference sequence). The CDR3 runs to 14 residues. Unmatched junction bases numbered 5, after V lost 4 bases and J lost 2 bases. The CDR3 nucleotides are TGTGCCAGCAGCGGGGACAGCCTACAAGAGACCCAGTACTTC. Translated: CASSGDSLQETQYF.

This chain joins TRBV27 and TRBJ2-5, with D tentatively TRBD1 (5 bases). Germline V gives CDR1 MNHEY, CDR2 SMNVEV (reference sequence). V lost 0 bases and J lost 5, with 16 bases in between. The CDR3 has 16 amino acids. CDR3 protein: CASSLSGAWSWETQYF. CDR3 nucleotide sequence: TGTGCCAGCAGTTTATCAGGGGCCTGGAGTTGGGAGACCCAGTACTTC.

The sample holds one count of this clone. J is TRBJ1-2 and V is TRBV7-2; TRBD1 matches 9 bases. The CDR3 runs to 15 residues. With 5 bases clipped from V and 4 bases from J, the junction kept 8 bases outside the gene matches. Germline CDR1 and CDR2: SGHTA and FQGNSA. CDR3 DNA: TGTGCCAGCAGCCCCTTCCAGGACAGGGGCTATGGCTACACCTTC. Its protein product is CASSPFQDRGYGYTF.

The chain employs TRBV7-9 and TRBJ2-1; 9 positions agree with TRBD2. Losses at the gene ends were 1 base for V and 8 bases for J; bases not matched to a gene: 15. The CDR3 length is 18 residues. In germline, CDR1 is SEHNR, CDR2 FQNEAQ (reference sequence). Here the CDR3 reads CASSLVWGLAAPVYEQFF. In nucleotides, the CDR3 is TGTGCCAGCAGCTTAGTCTGGGGACTAGCAGCGCCGGTATATGAGCAGTTCTTC.

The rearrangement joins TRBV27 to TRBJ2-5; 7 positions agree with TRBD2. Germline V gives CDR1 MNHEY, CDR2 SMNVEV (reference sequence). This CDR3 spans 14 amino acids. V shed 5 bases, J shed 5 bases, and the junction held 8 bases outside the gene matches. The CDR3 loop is CASSTNTGGETQYF. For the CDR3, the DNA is TGTGCCAGCAGTACAAATACGGGGGGTGAGACCCAGTACTTC.

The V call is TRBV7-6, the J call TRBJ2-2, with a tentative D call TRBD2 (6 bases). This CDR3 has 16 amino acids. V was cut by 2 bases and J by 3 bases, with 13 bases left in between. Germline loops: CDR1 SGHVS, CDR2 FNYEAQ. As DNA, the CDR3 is TGTGCCAGCAGCTTACGGGGGTTGAAGTACACCGGGGAGCTGTTTTTT. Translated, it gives CASSLRGLKYTGELFF.

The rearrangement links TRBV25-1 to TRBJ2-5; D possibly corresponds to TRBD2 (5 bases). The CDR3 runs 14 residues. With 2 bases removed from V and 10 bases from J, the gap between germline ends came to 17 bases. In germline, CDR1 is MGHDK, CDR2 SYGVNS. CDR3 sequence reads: CASSENGQRVVQYF. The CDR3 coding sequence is TGTGCCAGCAGTGAAAATGGGCAGAGGGTGGTCCAGTACTTC.

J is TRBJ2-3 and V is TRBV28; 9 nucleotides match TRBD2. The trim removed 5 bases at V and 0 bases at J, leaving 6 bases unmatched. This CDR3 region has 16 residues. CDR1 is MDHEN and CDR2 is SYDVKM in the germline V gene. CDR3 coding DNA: TGTGCCAGCAGTCTCGGGACTAGCAGAAGCACAGATACGCAGTATTTT. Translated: CASSLGTSRSTDTQYF.

This chain's CDR3 is CASSLSGAWAQETQYF. The CDR3 DNA is TGTGCCAGCAGCTTGAGTGGGGCTTGGGCCCAAGAGACCCAGTACTTC. The chain carries TRBV5-6 and TRBJ2-5; TRBD1 might be the D (5 bases). V was cut by 1 base and J by 1 base, with 14 bases left in between. The CDR3 sequence is 16 residues long. Per the germline V gene, CDR1 is SGHDT and CDR2 is YYEEEE.

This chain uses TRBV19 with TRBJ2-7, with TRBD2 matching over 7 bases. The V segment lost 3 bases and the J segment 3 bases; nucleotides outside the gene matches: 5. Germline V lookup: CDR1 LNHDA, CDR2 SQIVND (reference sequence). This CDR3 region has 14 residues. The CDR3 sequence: CASSMAGVSYEQYF. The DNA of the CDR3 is TGTGCCAGTAGTATGGCGGGAGTGAGCTACGAGCAGTACTTC. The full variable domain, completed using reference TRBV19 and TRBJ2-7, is DGGITQSPKYLFRKEGQNVTLSCEQNLNHDAMYWYRQDPGQGLRLIYYSQIVNDFQKGDIAEGYSVSREKKESFPLTVTSAQKNPTAFYLCASSMAGVSYEQYFGPGTRLTVT.

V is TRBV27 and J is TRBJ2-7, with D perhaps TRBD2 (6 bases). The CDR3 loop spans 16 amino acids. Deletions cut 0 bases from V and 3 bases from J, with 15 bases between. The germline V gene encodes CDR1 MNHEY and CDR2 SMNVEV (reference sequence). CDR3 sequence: CASSLSGGVPFYEQYF. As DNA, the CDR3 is TGTGCCAGCAGTTTATCCGGGGGAGTCCCCTTCTACGAGCAGTACTTC.